Sequencing of this T cell receptor (beta chain) was carried out in a study of blood T cell repertoires in COVID-19 (dated by TCRdb to the early 2020s). In the study overall: Samples from collaborators originated in the United States, Italy and Spain and spanned both the acute and convalescent phases of COVID-19. The prospective study material was composed of cDNA or gDNA derived from T cells, B-cell-depleted T cells, or PBMCs. The dataset comprised deeply sampled blood TCRbeta repertoires from subjects exposed to, actively infected with, or recovered from COVID-19. A freely available public database, intended as a resource for researchers studying the immune response to SARS-CoV-2, is where the repertoires were released. The samples were drawn from two sources: the first 160 participants of the ongoing ImmuneRACE study, and over 1,000 subjects contributed by 6 global collaborators. The sample metadata nearly always contained a de-identified subject ID, COVID-19 status, age in years and sex. Where available, HLA class I and class II types were obtained from metadata supplied by the sample provider rather than from assay-based typing.

The cysteine opens and the phenylalanine closes a CDR3 of 17 amino acids. The only DNA kept is the CDR3, 51 bases in frame from the first base. Sequences LGHNA (CDR1) and YSLEER (CDR2) are obtained from the germline V gene. Cut back by 1 base and 0 bases, the V and J ends lie 13 bases apart. TCRbeta CDR3 regions were amplified from genomic DNA using the immunoSEQ Assay, a bias-controlled multiplex PCR. The original pipeline was this. The number of nucleated cells in each sample was estimated by amplification of reference gene primers within the assay. Sequence reads were collapsed and filtered to measure the absolute abundance of every unique TCRbeta CDR3 rearrangement. For each sample, productive Simpson clonality was calculated as the square root of Simpson's diversity index across productive rearrangements. TCRdb stores this immuneACCESS table with in-frame sequences only. Part of the clones is absent; in the studies checked, under half of the shortfall reflects unresolved V genes, and no reason is known for the rest. The V and J calls and clone size are taken from that table; D and trimming were inferred from the DNA. The sample yields around 330,000 clones; around 89% were counted once. The ten most abundant clones make up around a tenth of the sample.

In the prospective study, participants were about 18 to 95 years old, resided in 20 to 30 geographic areas of the United States, and were enrolled through a virtual design. In the prospective study, cohorts were assigned on the basis of participant-reported clinical history obtained from a screening survey and a study questionnaire. Recovered participants in ImmuneRACE Cohort 3 were defined by two consecutive negative NP/OP PCR tests, clearance by a healthcare professional, or resolution of symptoms. Mobile phlebotomists in the prospective study collected whole blood, serum and a nasopharyngeal or oropharyngeal swab from every participant. Over a 2-month period, participants in the prospective study had the option of providing additional blood draws and questionnaires. Before DNA extraction, prospective study blood samples were shipped either frozen or at room temperature. Turning to this clone: The specificity of this receptor is unknown. No much larger clone is present one base from it, and per-base qualities are unavailable.

What the work shows at the level of the full study, not this receptor alone: How much clinical and demographic metadata was included differed by source and by participant, and the metadata was provided uncurated.

This sequence uses TRBV4-3 and TRBJ1-3; TRBD1 might be the D gene, on 5 matching bases. The material sequenced was PBMCs or T cells enriched from blood (not recorded which). The TCR sequence derives from a woman aged 40 to 50 who had recovered from COVID-19. The nucleotides are TGCGCCAGCAGCCAAGTCTCGACAGCTAACTCTGGAAACACCATATATTTT. Protein translation: CASSQVSTANSGNTIYF.